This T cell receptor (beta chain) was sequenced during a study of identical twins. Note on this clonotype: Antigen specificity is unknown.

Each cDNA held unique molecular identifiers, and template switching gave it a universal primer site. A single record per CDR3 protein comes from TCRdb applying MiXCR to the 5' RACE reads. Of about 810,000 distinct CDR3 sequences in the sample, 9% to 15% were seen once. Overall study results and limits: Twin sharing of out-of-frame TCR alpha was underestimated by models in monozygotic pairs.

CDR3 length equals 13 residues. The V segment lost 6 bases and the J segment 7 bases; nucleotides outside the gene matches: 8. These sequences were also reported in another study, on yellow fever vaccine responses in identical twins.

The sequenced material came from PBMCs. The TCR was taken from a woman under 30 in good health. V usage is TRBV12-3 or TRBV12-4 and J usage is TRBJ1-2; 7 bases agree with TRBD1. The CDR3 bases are TGTGCCAGCAGCGAACAGGGGAAAGGTGGCTACACCTTC. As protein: CASSEQGKGGYTF.